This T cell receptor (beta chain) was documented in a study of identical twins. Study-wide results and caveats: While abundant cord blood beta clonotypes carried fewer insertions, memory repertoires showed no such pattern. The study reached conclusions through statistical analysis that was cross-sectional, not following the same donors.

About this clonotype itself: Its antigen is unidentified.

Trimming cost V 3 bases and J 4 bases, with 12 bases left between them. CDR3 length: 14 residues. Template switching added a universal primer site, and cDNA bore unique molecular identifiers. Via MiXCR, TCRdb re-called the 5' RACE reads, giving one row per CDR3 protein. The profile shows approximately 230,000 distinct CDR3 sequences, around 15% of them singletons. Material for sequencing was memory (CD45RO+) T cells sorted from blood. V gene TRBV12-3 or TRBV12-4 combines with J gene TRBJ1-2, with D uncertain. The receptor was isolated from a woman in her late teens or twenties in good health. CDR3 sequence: CASSLEAPLYGYTF. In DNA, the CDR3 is TGTGCCAGCAGTTTGGAAGCACCACTCTATGGCTACACCTTC.